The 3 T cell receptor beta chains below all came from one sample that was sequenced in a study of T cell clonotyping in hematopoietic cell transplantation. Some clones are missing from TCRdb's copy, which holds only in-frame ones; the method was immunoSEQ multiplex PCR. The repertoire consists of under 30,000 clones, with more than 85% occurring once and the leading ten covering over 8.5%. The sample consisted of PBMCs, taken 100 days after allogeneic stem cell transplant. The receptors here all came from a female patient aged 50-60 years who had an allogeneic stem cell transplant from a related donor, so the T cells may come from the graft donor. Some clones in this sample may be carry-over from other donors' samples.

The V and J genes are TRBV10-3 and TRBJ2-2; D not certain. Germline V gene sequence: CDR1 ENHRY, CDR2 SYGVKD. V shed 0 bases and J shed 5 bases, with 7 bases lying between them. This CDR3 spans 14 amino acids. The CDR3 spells CAISESKRTGELFF. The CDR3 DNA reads TGTGCCATCAGTGAGTCGAAAAGAACCGGGGAGCTGTTTTTT.

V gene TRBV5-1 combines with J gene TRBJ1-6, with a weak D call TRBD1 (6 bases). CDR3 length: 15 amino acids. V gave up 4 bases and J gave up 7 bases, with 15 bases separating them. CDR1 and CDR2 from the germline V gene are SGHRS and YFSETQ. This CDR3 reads CASSLLDSSNSPLHF. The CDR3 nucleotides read TGCGCCAGCAGCCTGCTGGACAGCTCAAATTCACCCCTCCACTTT.

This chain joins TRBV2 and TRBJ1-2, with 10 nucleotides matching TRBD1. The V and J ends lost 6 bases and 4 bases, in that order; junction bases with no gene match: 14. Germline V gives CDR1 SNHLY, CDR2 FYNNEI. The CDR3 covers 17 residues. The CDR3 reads CASSPDRGPAGGYGYTF. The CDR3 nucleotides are TGTGCCAGCAGCCCCGACAGGGGGCCTGCGGGGGGCTATGGCTACACCTTC.